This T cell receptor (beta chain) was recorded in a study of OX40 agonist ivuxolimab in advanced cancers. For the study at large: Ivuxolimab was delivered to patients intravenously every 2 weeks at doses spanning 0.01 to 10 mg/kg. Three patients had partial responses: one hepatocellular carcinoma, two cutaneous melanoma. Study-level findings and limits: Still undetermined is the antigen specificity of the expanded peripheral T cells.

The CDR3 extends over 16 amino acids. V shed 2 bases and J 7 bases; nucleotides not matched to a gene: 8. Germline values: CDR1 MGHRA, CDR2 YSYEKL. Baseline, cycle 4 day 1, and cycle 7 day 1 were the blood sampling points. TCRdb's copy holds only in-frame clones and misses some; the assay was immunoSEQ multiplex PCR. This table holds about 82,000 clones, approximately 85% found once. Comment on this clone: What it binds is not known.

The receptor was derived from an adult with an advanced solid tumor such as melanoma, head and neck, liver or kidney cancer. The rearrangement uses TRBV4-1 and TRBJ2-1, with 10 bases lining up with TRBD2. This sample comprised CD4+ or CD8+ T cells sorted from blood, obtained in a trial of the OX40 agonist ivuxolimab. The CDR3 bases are TGCGCCAGCAGCCAATGGGGGACTAGCGTAGTGAATGAGCAGTTCTTC. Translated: CASSQWGTSVVNEQFF.